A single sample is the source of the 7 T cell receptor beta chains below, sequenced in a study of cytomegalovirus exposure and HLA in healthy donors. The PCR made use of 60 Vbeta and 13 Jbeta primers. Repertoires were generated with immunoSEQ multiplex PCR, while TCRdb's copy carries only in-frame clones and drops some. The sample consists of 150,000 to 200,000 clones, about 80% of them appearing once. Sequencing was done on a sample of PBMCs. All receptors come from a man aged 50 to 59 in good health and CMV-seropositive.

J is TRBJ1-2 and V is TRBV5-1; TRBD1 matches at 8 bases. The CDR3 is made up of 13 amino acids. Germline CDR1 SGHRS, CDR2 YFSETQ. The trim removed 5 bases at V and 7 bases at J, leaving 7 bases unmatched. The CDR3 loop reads CASRGDRTGGYTF. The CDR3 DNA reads TGCGCCAGCAGGGGGGACAGGACGGGTGGCTACACCTTC.

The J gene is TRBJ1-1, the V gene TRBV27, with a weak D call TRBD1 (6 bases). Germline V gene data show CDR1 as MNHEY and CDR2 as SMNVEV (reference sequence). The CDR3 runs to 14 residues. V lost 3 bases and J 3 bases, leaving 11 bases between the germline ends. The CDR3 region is CASSFQGQDTEAFF. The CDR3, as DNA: TGTGCCAGCAGTTTCCAGGGGCAGGACACTGAAGCTTTCTTT.

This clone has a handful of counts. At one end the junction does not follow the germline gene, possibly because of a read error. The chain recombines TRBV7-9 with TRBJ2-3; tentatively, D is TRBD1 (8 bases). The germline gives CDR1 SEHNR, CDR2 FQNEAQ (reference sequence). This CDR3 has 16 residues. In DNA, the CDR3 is TGTTCCAGCAGCTTTGGACAGGGCTTCGTTAGCGGGACGCAGTATTTT. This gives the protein CSSSFGQGFVSGTQYF.

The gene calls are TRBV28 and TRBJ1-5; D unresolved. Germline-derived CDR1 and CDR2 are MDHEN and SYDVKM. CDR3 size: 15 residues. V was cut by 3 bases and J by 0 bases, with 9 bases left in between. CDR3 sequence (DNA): TGTGCCAGCAGTTTTGCGTCACGTAGCAATCAGCCCCAGCATTTT. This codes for CASSFASRSNQPQHF.

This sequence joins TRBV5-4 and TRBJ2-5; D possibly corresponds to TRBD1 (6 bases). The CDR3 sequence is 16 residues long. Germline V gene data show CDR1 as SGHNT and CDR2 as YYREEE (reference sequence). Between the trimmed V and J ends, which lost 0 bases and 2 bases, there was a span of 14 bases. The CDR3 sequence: CASSLDRQASQETQYF. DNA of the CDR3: TGTGCCAGCAGCTTGGATCGACAGGCGTCTCAAGAGACCCAGTACTTC.

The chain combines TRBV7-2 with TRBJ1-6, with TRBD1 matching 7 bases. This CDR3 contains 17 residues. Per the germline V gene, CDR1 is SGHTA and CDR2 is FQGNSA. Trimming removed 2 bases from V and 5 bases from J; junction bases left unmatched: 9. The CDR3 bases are TGTGCCAGCAGCTTAAGGGCACCGGGACAGAATAATTCACCCCTCCACTTT. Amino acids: CASSLRAPGQNNSPLHF. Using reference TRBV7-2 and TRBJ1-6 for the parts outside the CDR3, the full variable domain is GAGVSQSPSNKVTEKGKDVELRCDPISGHTALYWYRQSLGQGLEFLIYFQGNSAPDKSGLPSDRFSAERTGGSVSTLTIQRTQQEDSAVYLCASSLRAPGQNNSPLHFGNGTRLTVT.

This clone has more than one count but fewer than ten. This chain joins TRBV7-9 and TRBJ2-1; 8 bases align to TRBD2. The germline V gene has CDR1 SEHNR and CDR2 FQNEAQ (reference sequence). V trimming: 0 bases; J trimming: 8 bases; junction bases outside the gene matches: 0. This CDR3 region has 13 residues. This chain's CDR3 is CASSLAGGDEQFF. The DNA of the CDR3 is TGTGCCAGCAGCTTAGCCGGGGGGGATGAGCAGTTCTTC.